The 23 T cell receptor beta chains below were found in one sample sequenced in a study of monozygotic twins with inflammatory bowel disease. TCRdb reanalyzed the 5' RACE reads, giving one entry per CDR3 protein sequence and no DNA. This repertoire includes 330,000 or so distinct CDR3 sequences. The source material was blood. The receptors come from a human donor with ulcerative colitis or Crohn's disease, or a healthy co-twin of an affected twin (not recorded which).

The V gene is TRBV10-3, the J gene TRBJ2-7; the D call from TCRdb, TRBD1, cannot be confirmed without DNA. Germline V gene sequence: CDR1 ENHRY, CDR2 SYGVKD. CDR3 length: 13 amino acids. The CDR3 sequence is CAISEKGAGEQYF.

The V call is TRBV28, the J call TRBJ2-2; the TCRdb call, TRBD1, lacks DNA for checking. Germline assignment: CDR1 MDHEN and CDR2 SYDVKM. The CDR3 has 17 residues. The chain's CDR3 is CASSNKWTGRDTGELFF.

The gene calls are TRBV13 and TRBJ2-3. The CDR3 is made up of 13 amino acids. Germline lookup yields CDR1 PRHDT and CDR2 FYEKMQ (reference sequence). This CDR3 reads CASSTFGTDTQYF.

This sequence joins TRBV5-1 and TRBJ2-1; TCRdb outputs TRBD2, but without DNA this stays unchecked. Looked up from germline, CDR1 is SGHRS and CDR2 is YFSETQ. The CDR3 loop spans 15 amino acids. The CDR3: CASSQRGISYNEQFF.

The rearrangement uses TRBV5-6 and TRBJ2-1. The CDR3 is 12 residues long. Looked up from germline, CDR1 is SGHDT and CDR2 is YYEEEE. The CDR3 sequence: CASSRRGNEQFF.

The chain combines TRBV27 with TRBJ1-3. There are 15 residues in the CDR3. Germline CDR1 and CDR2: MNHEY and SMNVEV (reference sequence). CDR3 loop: CASSLYLGSGNTIYF.

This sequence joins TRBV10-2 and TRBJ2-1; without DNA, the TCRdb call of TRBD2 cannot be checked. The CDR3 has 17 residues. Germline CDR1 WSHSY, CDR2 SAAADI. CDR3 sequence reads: CASSGGPLAALYNEQFF.

CDR3 region: CASRPGTSNSPLHF. This chain links TRBV7-9 with TRBJ1-6. CDR3 length: 14 residues. CDR1 is SEHNR, CDR2 FQNEAQ, per germline (reference sequence).

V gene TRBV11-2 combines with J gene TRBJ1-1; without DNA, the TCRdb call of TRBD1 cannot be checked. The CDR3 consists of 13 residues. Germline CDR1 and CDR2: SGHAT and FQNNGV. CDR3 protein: CASSRRRDSAAFF.

The CDR3 spells CAIGKGQLTEAFF. This rearrangement joins TRBV10-3 to TRBJ1-1; TCRdb names TRBD1, which stays unverified in the absence of DNA. Germline loops: CDR1 ENHRY, CDR2 SYGVKD. The CDR3 runs to 13 residues.

CDR3 residues: CSAWTSGGYKEQFF. The V and J genes are TRBV20-1 and TRBJ2-1; TCRdb outputs TRBD2, but without DNA this stays unchecked. From germline, CDR1 is DFQATT and CDR2 SNEGSKA (reference sequence). The CDR3 has 14 residues.

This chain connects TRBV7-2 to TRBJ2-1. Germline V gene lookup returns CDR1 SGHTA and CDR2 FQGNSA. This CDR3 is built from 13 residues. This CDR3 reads CASSLAGRNEQFF.

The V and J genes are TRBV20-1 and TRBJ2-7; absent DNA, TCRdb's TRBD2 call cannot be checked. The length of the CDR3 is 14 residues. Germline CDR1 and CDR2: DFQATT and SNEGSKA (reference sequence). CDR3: CSAILAGAYYEQYF.

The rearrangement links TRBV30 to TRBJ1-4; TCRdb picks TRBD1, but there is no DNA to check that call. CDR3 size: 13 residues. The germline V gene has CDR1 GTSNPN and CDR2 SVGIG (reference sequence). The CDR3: CAWSPGVWEKLFF.

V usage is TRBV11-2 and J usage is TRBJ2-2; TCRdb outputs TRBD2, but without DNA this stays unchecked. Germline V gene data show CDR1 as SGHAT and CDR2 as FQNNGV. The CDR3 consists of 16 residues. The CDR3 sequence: CASSSQTSPNTGELFF.

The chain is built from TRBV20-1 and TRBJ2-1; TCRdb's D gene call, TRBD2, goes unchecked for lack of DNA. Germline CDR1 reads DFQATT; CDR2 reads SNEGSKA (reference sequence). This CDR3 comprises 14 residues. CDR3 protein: CSASSGLPRNEQFF.

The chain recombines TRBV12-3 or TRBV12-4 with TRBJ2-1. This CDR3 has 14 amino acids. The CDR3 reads CASSRGVVLNEQFF.

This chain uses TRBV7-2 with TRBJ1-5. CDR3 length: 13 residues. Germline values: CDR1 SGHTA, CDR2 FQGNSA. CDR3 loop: CASSRGFNQPQHF.

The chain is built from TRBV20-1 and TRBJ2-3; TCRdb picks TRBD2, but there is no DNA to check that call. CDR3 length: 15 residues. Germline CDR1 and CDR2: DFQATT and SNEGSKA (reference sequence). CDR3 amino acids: CSATKLEGRTDTQYF.

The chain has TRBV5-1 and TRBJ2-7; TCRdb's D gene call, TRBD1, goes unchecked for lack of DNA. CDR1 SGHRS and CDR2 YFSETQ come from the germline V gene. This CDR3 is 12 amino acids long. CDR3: CASSEPGGEQYF.

The CDR3 spells CASSQSGKGHEQFF. V and J are TRBV2 and TRBJ2-1. Per the germline V gene, CDR1 is SNHLY and CDR2 is FYNNEI. The CDR3 loop spans 14 amino acids.

The chain's CDR3 is CASSFSGRFYEQYF. This chain joins TRBV7-9 and TRBJ2-7; the TCRdb call, TRBD1, lacks DNA for checking. Germline CDR1 SEHNR, CDR2 FQNEAQ (reference sequence). The CDR3 has 14 amino acids. Looking up the rest from reference TRBV7-9 and TRBJ2-7 gives the full variable domain: DTGVSQNPRHKITKRGQNVTFRCDPISEHNRLYWYRQTLGQGPEFLTYFQNEAQLEKSRLLSDRFSAERPKGSFSTLEIQRTEQGDSAMYLCASSFSGRFYEQYFGPGTRLTVT.

The CDR3 loop reads CSAEGTANTEAFF. The chain carries TRBV20-1 and TRBJ1-1. Germline V gives CDR1 DFQATT, CDR2 SNEGSKA (reference sequence). The CDR3 has 13 residues.